This passage covers 14 T cell receptor beta chains from one sample sequenced in a study of cytomegalovirus exposure and HLA in healthy donors. The PCR made use of 60 Vbeta and 13 Jbeta primers. TCRdb's table, derived via immunoSEQ multiplex PCR, lists solely in-frame clones and lacks some. The table has nearly 200,000 clones, 75% to 90% seen once. The sample was PBMCs. The receptors derive from a man aged 30 to 45 in good health and CMV-seronegative.

This chain links TRBV6-5 with TRBJ2-3, with D uncertain. The CDR3 has 14 residues. Trimming stripped 4 bases from V and 2 bases from J, with 10 bases between. Germline CDR1 and CDR2: MNHEY and SVGAGI. CDR3 DNA sequence: TGTGCCAGCAGTTGGGCGACAAACACAGATACGCAGTATTTT. Protein: CASSWATNTDTQYF.

This clone has a handful of counts. The V gene is TRBV28, the J gene TRBJ2-3, with unresolved D. Between the trimmed V and J ends, which lost 6 bases and 6 bases, there was a span of 10 bases. The CDR3 runs 12 residues. In germline, CDR1 is MDHEN, CDR2 SYDVKM. The CDR3 region is CASSLDQDTQYF. In DNA, the CDR3 is TGTGCCAGCAGCCTCGATCAGGATACGCAGTATTTT.

This clone occurred once. The chain links TRBV4-1 to TRBJ2-3; TRBD2 agrees at 9 bases. Germline values: CDR1 MGHRA, CDR2 YSYEKL. The CDR3 extends over 19 amino acids. J was trimmed by 2 bases and V by 6 bases; bases with no gene match: 18. The CDR3 coding sequence is TGCGCCAGCAGTTTTACTCCCCCTAGCGGGACTAACTTCACAGATACGCAGTATTTT. It encodes CASSFTPPSGTNFTDTQYF.

The chain recombines TRBV7-9 with TRBJ2-1; 15 nucleotides line up with TRBD2. V was clipped by 5 bases and J by 0 bases; unmatched bases: 5. Germline V gene lookup returns CDR1 SEHNR and CDR2 FQNEAQ (reference sequence). This CDR3 contains 18 residues. DNA for the CDR3: TGTGCCAGCAGCCCGGGACTAGCGGGGGGCCGCTCCTACAATGAGCAGTTCTTC. Translated: CASSPGLAGGRSYNEQFF.

The chain joins TRBV6-4 to TRBJ2-6; D gene uncertain. Trimming took 0 bases from V and 0 from J, leaving 6 bases between them. The CDR3 has 16 amino acids. The germline CDR1 and CDR2 sequences are MRHNA and SNTAGT. CDR3 residues: CASSDSRASGANVLTF. The CDR3 bases are TGTGCCAGCAGTGACTCGCGCGCCTCTGGGGCCAACGTCCTGACTTTC.

Details on this clone: Other DNA sequences in this specimen translate into the identical CDR3. The rearrangement joins TRBV6-5 to TRBJ2-1; 9 bases fit TRBD1. Trimming at V came to 6 bases and at J to 0 bases, leaving 3 bases not matched to a gene. CDR1 and CDR2 (germline): MNHEY, SVGAGI. The CDR3 is 15 residues long. The CDR3 protein is CASSKDRGSYNEQFF. The CDR3 DNA follows: TGTGCCAGCAGCAAGGACAGGGGCTCCTACAATGAGCAGTTCTTC.

In this sample, this clone turned up a few times. This sequence joins TRBV19 and TRBJ1-2; D is unresolved. CDR3 size: 13 residues. Germline V lookup: CDR1 LNHDA, CDR2 SQIVND (reference sequence). With 4 bases removed from V and 8 bases from J, the gap between germline ends came to 14 bases. CDR3 protein: CASSRGSLAGYTF. The DNA of the CDR3 is TGTGCCAGTAGTAGAGGTTCTTTAGCGGGCTACACCTTC.

This clone was detected only a few times. V gene TRBV11-2 combines with J gene TRBJ2-7; 9 bases agree with TRBD1. After removal of 2 bases from V and 6 bases from J, the junction contained 8 bases not matched to a gene. The CDR3 sequence is 15 residues long. Germline CDR1 reads SGHAT; CDR2 reads FQNNGV. CDR3 protein: CASSLINRGQVEQYF. The CDR3 DNA is TGTGCCAGCAGCTTAATCAACAGGGGGCAGGTCGAGCAGTACTTC.

V usage is TRBV6-4 and J usage is TRBJ2-5; no clear D. V was pared by 8 bases and J by 2 bases, with 12 bases between. This CDR3 comprises 13 residues. Germline V gene sequence: CDR1 MRHNA, CDR2 SNTAGT. CDR3 in amino acids: CASSPSEQETQYF. CDR3 DNA sequence: TGTGCCAGCTCCCCATCAGAACAAGAGACCCAGTACTTC.

The chain carries TRBV10-1 and TRBJ2-7; 10 bases fit TRBD1. Unmatched junction bases numbered 3, after V lost 0 bases and J lost 4 bases. Germline lookup yields CDR1 WNHNN and CDR2 SYGVQD (reference sequence). This CDR3 is built from 15 residues. DNA for the CDR3: TGCGCCAGCAGTGAGTCGACAGGGGGCAGGTACGAGCAGTACTTC. It encodes CASSESTGGRYEQYF.

The rearrangement uses TRBV29-1 and TRBJ2-7; 13 positions match TRBD2. Trimming took 6 bases from V and 2 from J; bases not matched to a gene: 7. CDR3 size: 15 residues. Germline-derived CDR1 and CDR2 are SQVTM and ANQGSEA. The CDR3 protein is CSVPQTSGGTYEQYF. DNA for the CDR3: TGCAGCGTACCACAGACTAGCGGGGGGACCTACGAGCAGTACTTC.

The chain uses TRBV28 and TRBJ1-5; D perhaps matches TRBD1 (5 bases). V lost 6 bases and J 1 base, leaving 13 bases between the germline ends. Germline-derived CDR1 and CDR2 are MDHEN and SYDVKM. The length of the CDR3 is 15 residues. The CDR3 nucleotides read TGTGCCAGCAGGTCGGGGGGAAGGAGCAATCAGCCCCAGCATTTT. It specifies CASRSGGRSNQPQHF.

This clone was seen once. The chain carries TRBV11-2 and TRBJ1-5, with D maybe TRBD1 (6 bases). Germline V gene sequence: CDR1 SGHAT, CDR2 FQNNGV. This CDR3 is 16 amino acids long. With 5 bases removed from V and 0 bases from J, the gap between germline ends came to 14 bases. The CDR3 spells CASSPGTLYSNQPQHF. CDR3 sequence (DNA): TGTGCCAGCAGCCCCGGGACACTTTATAGCAATCAGCCCCAGCATTTT.

The chain employs TRBV27 and TRBJ2-1, with TRBD2 matching over 8 bases. Germline CDR1 reads MNHEY; CDR2 reads SMNVEV (reference sequence). This CDR3 spans 16 amino acids. V lost 2 bases and J lost 7; bases outside the gene matches: 10. The CDR3 nucleotides are TGTGCCAGCAGTTTAGAGGAGCGGGGGAGGGGAAATGAGCAGTTCTTC. It yields the protein CASSLEERGRGNEQFF.